Shown below are 24 T cell receptor beta chains from a single sample sequenced in a study of T cells in localized non-small cell lung cancer. Clones were read by immunoSEQ multiplex PCR, and TCRdb kept only the in-frame ones, dropping some. The table has around 50,000 clones, about nine tenths seen once. The sample here was peripheral blood, taken before any cancer treatment. Receptors originate from a woman aged 35 to 70 with stage I lung adenocarcinoma.

This rearrangement joins TRBV5-5 to TRBJ1-2; D may be TRBD1 (5 bases). The CDR3 runs to 15 residues. Trimming took off 0 bases at V and 7 bases at J, with 16 bases between the two ends. The germline CDR1 and CDR2 sequences are SGHKS and YYEKEE (reference sequence). The CDR3 sequence: CASSLAGPAGGGYTF. CDR3 nucleotide sequence: TGTGCCAGCAGCTTGGCGGGACCGGCTGGGGGTGGCTACACCTTC.

The chain has TRBV7-8 and TRBJ1-1, with D unclear. V lost 1 base to trimming and J lost 0 bases, with 6 bases between them. The CDR3 is made up of 14 amino acids. Germline CDR1 SGHVS, CDR2 FQNEAQ. The chain's CDR3 is CASSLGQVNTEAFF. The CDR3 nucleotides are TGTGCCAGCAGCTTAGGGCAGGTGAACACTGAAGCTTTCTTT. Together with reference TRBV7-8 and TRBJ1-1, the CDR3 gives the full variable domain: GAGVSQSPRYKVAKRGQDVALRCDPISGHVSLFWYQQALGQGPEFLTYFQNEAQLDKSGLPSDRFFAERPEGSVSTLKIQRTQQEDSAVYLCASSLGQVNTEAFFGQGTRLTVV.

A few counts support this clone. The gene calls are TRBV30 and TRBJ1-5; 9 bases agree with TRBD1. After removal of 5 bases from V and 2 bases from J, the junction contained 1 base not matched to a gene. The CDR3 has 13 amino acids. CDR1 is GTSNPN and CDR2 is SVGIG in the germline V gene (reference sequence). The CDR3 loop is CAWGDRGNQPQHF. The DNA for the CDR3 is TGTGCCTGGGGGGACAGGGGCAATCAGCCCCAGCATTTT. Using reference TRBV30 and TRBJ1-5 for the parts outside the CDR3, the full variable domain is SQTIHQWPATLVQPVGSPLSLECTVEGTSNPNLYWYRQAAGRGLQLLFYSVGIGQISSEVPQNLSASRPQDRQFILSSKKLLLSDSGFYLCAWGDRGNQPQHFGDGTRLSIL.

This clone showed up just once. The chain joins TRBV4-3 to TRBJ1-5; D gene unclear. This CDR3 has 15 amino acids. Germline CDR1 and CDR2: LGHNA and YSLEER. Trimming removed 0 bases at V and 4 bases at J, with 10 bases between. The CDR3 reads CASSQDSDRNQPQHF. The CDR3 nucleotides are TGCGCCAGCAGCCAAGATTCGGACCGAAATCAGCCCCAGCATTTT.

In this sample, this clone turned up once. The rearrangement uses TRBV4-3 and TRBJ2-5, with 9 bases aligning to TRBD1. The germline V gene encodes CDR1 LGHNA and CDR2 YSLEER. J lost 5 bases, V lost 1 base, and 5 bases had no gene match. The CDR3 has 15 amino acids. The CDR3 spells CASSQGTGGRETQYF. DNA of the CDR3: TGCGCCAGCAGCCAAGGAACAGGGGGCAGGGAGACCCAGTACTTC.

The rearrangement joins TRBV4-3 to TRBJ2-2; D gene unclear. Trimming stripped 0 bases from V and 5 bases from J, with 10 bases between. The CDR3 runs 15 residues. CDR1 is LGHNA and CDR2 is YSLEER in the germline V gene. CDR3 in DNA: TGCGCCAGCAGCCAAGAATGGGGAATAACCGGGGAGCTGTTTTTT. It translates to CASSQEWGITGELFF.

The chain has TRBV30 and TRBJ1-1; D is unclear. The germline CDR1 and CDR2 sequences are GTSNPN and SVGIG (reference sequence). Trimming pared 8 bases from V and 9 bases from J, leaving 13 bases between. CDR3 length: 10 residues. CDR3: CAGTGKQAFF. The CDR3 region has the DNA TGTGCCGGAACCGGGAAACAAGCTTTCTTT.

This chain connects TRBV27 to TRBJ2-1, with a tentative D call TRBD2 (5 bases). Per the germline V gene, CDR1 is MNHEY and CDR2 is SMNVEV (reference sequence). V was trimmed by 2 bases and J by 12 bases, leaving 14 bases between them. The CDR3 extends over 13 amino acids. This chain's CDR3 is CASSLIEGVGQFF. The CDR3 nucleotides are TGTGCCAGCAGTTTAATCGAGGGTGTGGGGCAGTTCTTC.

The chain combines TRBV18 with TRBJ2-2; 9 nucleotides line up with TRBD2. CDR1 and CDR2 (germline): KGHSH, LQKENI. The CDR3 has 17 amino acids. Unmatched junction bases numbered 6, after V lost 3 bases and J lost 1 base. The CDR3 DNA sequence: TGTGCCAGCTCACCGTCCAGCGGGGGGCTGAACACCGGGGAGCTGTTTTTT. It is translated as CASSPSSGGLNTGELFF.

The V and J genes are TRBV7-9 and TRBJ2-3; unclear D gene. The CDR3 runs to 13 residues. Germline V gene data show CDR1 as SEHNR and CDR2 as FQNEAQ (reference sequence). Trimming cost V 5 bases and J 6 bases, with 12 bases left between them. The DNA for the CDR3 is TGTGCCAGCAGCCCCCGATCACGCGATACGCAGTATTTT. This encodes CASSPRSRDTQYF. The variable domain in full, with the rest retrieved from reference TRBV7-9 and TRBJ2-3, is DTGVSQNPRHKITKRGQNVTFRCDPISEHNRLYWYRQTLGQGPEFLTYFQNEAQLEKSRLLSDRFSAERPKGSFSTLEIQRTEQGDSAMYLCASSPRSRDTQYFGPGTRLTVL.

The chain links TRBV2 to TRBJ2-3; TRBD2 is a possible D gene (5 bases). Trimming took 1 base from V and 0 from J, leaving 11 bases between them. The germline V gene encodes CDR1 SNHLY and CDR2 FYNNEI. The CDR3 contains 16 residues. The CDR3 DNA follows: TGTGCCAGCAGTGAAGTAGCGAATCCTAGCACAGATACGCAGTATTTT. Its translation: CASSEVANPSTDTQYF. Filled out from reference TRBV2 and TRBJ2-3, the complete variable domain reads EPEVTQTPSHQVTQMGQEVILRCVPISNHLYFYWYRQILGQKVEFLVSFYNNEISEKSEIFDDQFSVERPDGSNFTLKIRSTKLEDSAMYFCASSEVANPSTDTQYFGPGTRLTVL.

The rearrangement links TRBV30 to TRBJ1-6; no reliable D call. Between the trimmed V and J ends, which lost 8 bases and 0 bases, there was a span of 14 bases. Germline CDR1 reads GTSNPN; CDR2 reads SVGIG (reference sequence). The CDR3 is 15 residues long. The CDR3 nucleotides read TGTGCCAGTCACATGACAAGCTCCTATAATTCACCCCTCCACTTT. It specifies CASHMTSSYNSPLHF.

The CDR3 reads CASSQDPGEIEKLFF. The CDR3 nucleotides are TGCGCCAGCAGCCAAGACCCAGGGGAGATAGAAAAACTGTTTTTT. This sequence joins TRBV4-3 and TRBJ1-4, with D possibly matching TRBD1 (6 bases). The CDR3 is made up of 15 amino acids. The germline V gene has CDR1 LGHNA and CDR2 YSLEER. Trimming left V 0 bases short and J 8 bases short, with 13 bases between.

The chain combines TRBV4-2 with TRBJ2-7; 8 bases fit TRBD2. V dropped 2 bases and J dropped 2; count of bases not matched to a gene: 5. Germline V gene lookup returns CDR1 LGHNA and CDR2 YNFKEQ. This CDR3 comprises 15 residues. The CDR3 reads CASSQWRGATYEQYF. The CDR3 bases are TGTGCCAGCAGCCAATGGCGGGGGGCCACCTACGAGCAGTACTTC.

The rearrangement links TRBV5-6 to TRBJ1-1, with D possibly being TRBD1 (5 bases). Germline CDR1 SGHDT, CDR2 YYEEEE. V dropped 0 bases and J dropped 5 bases, with 17 bases sitting between them. CDR3 length equals 16 residues. CDR3 residues: CASSLGLRGLRTEAFF. Here the CDR3 DNA reads TGTGCCAGCAGCTTGGGATTAAGGGGATTACGGACTGAAGCTTTCTTT.

The chain employs TRBV18 and TRBJ2-4; TRBD2 matches 11 bases. Trimming cost V 2 bases and J 1 base; bases outside gene matches: 4. CDR1 and CDR2 from the germline V gene are KGHSH and LQKENI. This CDR3 is built from 17 residues. The CDR3 coding sequence is TGTGCCAGCTCACCAGTGACTAGCGGGACGGCCAAAAACATTCAGTACTTC. Residues: CASSPVTSGTAKNIQYF.

The V call is TRBV28, the J call TRBJ1-2; the D gene is possibly TRBD1 (6 bases). Germline loops: CDR1 MDHEN, CDR2 SYDVKM. CDR3 length: 13 residues. The V and J ends lost 8 bases and 4 bases respectively, with 14 bases between them. DNA for the CDR3: TGTGCCAGCCATACCGGGACATCCTATGGCTACACCTTC. It translates to CASHTGTSYGYTF.

The chain couples TRBV7-9 to TRBJ1-6; D gene uncertain. The CDR3 runs 15 residues. V gave up 5 bases and J gave up 0 bases, with 8 bases separating them. Germline V CDR1 and CDR2: SEHNR, FQNEAQ (reference sequence). The CDR3 coding sequence is TGTGCCAGCAGCCCGAAGGGCTCCTATAATTCACCCCTCCACTTT. Its translation: CASSPKGSYNSPLHF.

CDR3 sequence (DNA): TGTGCCTGGAGCGGGGGGACAGGGGGCAAGAGGGATACGCAGTATTTT. Amino acids: CAWSGGTGGKRDTQYF. This sequence joins TRBV30 and TRBJ2-3; 12 nucleotides agree with TRBD1. In germline, CDR1 is GTSNPN, CDR2 SVGIG (reference sequence). V was pared by 3 bases and J by 6 bases, with 10 bases of the junction left unmatched. This CDR3 region has 16 residues.

In nucleotides, the CDR3 is TGTGCCAGCAGTCCACGACAGGGGGCGAGTACTGAAGCTTTCTTT. Translated: CASSPRQGASTEAFF. The V and J genes are TRBV27 and TRBJ1-1, with TRBD1 matching over 10 bases. V was pared by 5 bases and J by 5 bases, with 8 bases of the junction left unmatched. CDR1 and CDR2 (germline): MNHEY, SMNVEV (reference sequence). The CDR3 extends over 15 amino acids.

The J gene is TRBJ1-1, the V gene TRBV7-6, with D possibly TRBD1 on 6 matching bases. V gave up 0 bases and J gave up 2 bases, with 16 bases separating them. Looked up from germline, CDR1 is SGHVS and CDR2 is FNYEAQ. The CDR3 totals 17 residues. The CDR3 region is CASSLAAPWGTNTEAFF. The CDR3 DNA follows: TGTGCCAGCAGCTTAGCGGCCCCCTGGGGGACAAACACTGAAGCTTTCTTT.

This clone occurred a few times. J is TRBJ1-2 and V is TRBV5-4; TRBD1 matches 7 bases. Germline trimming cut 3 bases from V and 7 bases from J; bases unmatched to any gene: 6. The germline V gene encodes CDR1 SGHNT and CDR2 YYREEE (reference sequence). The CDR3 totals 13 residues. The CDR3 nucleotides read TGTGCCAGCAGCTCAGACAGGGTCGGTGGCTACACCTTC. Protein product: CASSSDRVGGYTF.

The chain couples TRBV9 to TRBJ2-3; 8 bases agree with TRBD1. The CDR3 runs to 18 residues. V lost 0 bases and J lost 3; bases outside the gene matches: 12. Germline CDR1 SGDLS, CDR2 YYNGEE. This CDR3 reads CASSVVPGGQGATDTQYF. Here the CDR3 DNA reads TGTGCCAGCAGCGTAGTCCCGGGTGGGCAGGGGGCTACAGATACGCAGTATTTT.

This clone came up once. This rearrangement joins TRBV6-5 to TRBJ2-7; TRBD2 aligns across 8 bases. Germline CDR1 and CDR2: MNHEY and SVGAGI. Losses at the gene ends were 3 bases for V and 2 bases for J; bases not matched to a gene: 3. This CDR3 has 14 amino acids. CDR3 coding DNA: TGTGCCAGCAGTTATACGGGGGGGCCCTACGAGCAGTACTTC. This gives the protein CASSYTGGPYEQYF.